The next 18 T cell receptor beta chains were all read from a single sample in a study of brain metastases from non-small cell lung cancer. The method was immunoSEQ multiplex PCR; TCRdb's version includes in-frame clones alone and lacks a portion of them. The sample has approximately 3,200 clones, about 91% seen once. Sample: primary lung tumor tissue. These receptors were obtained from a donor at least 40 years old with non-small cell lung cancer.

CDR3 in amino acids: CASMGQGGSEQYF. CDR3 DNA sequence: TGTGCCAGCATGGGACAGGGAGGAAGCGAGCAGTACTTC. This sequence joins TRBV6-5 and TRBJ2-7, with 9 bases matching TRBD1. Germline V lookup: CDR1 MNHEY, CDR2 SVGAGI. J gave up 6 bases and V 7 bases, and 7 bases lay outside the gene matches. The CDR3 is made up of 13 amino acids.

The CDR3 protein is CASNLQGQSSTDTQYF. CDR3 nucleotide sequence: TGTGCCAGTAACCTACAAGGACAATCTAGCACAGATACGCAGTATTTT. The genes are TRBV19 and TRBJ2-3; the D gene is possibly TRBD1 (5 bases). The germline gives CDR1 LNHDA, CDR2 SQIVND (reference sequence). V was shortened by 7 bases and J by 0 bases, with 17 bases between the two germline ends. The CDR3 has 16 residues.

A note on this clone: The junction shows a germline mismatch at one end, possibly a read error. In the same sample, other DNA sequences code for this CDR3. CDR3 DNA sequence: TGTGCCTGGAGCCCAGGGGGAACCGGGGAGCTATTTTTT. Translation: CAWSPGGTGELFF. The chain uses TRBV30 and TRBJ2-2; 7 bases map to TRBD1. The CDR3 is 13 amino acids. Per the germline V gene, CDR1 is GTSNPN and CDR2 is SVGIG (reference sequence).

This sequence joins TRBV6-2 or TRBV6-3 and TRBJ1-4; D not resolved. The V gene's germline CDR1 is MNHEY and CDR2 SVGEGT. With 2 bases removed from V and 0 bases from J, the gap between germline ends came to 7 bases. The CDR3 length is 15 residues. CDR3 residues: CASSYGDATNEKLFF. The CDR3 region has the DNA TGTGCCAGCAGTTACGGGGATGCAACTAATGAAAAACTGTTTTTT.

V usage is TRBV18 and J usage is TRBJ1-1; no firm D call. V dropped 3 bases and J dropped 1 base, with 6 bases sitting between them. Looked up from germline, CDR1 is KGHSH and CDR2 is LQKENI. This CDR3 is 13 amino acids long. The CDR3 is CASSPRENTEAFF. CDR3 in DNA: TGTGCCAGCTCACCGAGGGAGAACACTGAAGCTTTCTTT. The complete variable domain, with remaining parts taken from reference TRBV18 and TRBJ1-1, reads NAGVMQNPRHLVRRRGQEARLRCSPMKGHSHVYWYRQLPEEGLKFMVYLQKENIIDESGMPKERFSAEFPKEGPSILRIQQVVRGDSAAYFCASSPRENTEAFFGQGTRLTVV.

The chain recombines TRBV7-9 with TRBJ2-3, with 10 bases that match TRBD1. J gave up 5 bases and V 2 bases, and 10 bases lay outside the gene matches. The CDR3 has 17 amino acids. Germline V gene lookup returns CDR1 SEHNR and CDR2 FQNEAQ (reference sequence). CDR3 nucleotides: TGTGCCAGCAGCTTACCTCCGGGACAGGGGACCGGAGATACGCAGTATTTT. Protein sequence: CASSLPPGQGTGDTQYF.

The gene calls are TRBV5-1 and TRBJ2-7; D is perhaps TRBD2 (6 bases). Germline V gene sequence: CDR1 SGHRS, CDR2 YFSETQ. The CDR3 extends over 13 amino acids. V was shortened by 4 bases and J by 6 bases, with 14 bases between the two germline ends. The CDR3 loop reads CASSGTSSSEQYF. The CDR3 DNA reads TGCGCCAGCAGCGGAACTAGCTCTTCCGAGCAGTACTTC.

The chain joins TRBV15 to TRBJ1-5; D ambiguous. Trimming took off 3 bases at V and 5 bases at J, with 5 bases between the two ends. Germline V gene sequence: CDR1 LNHNV, CDR2 YYDKDF (reference sequence). There are 12 residues in the CDR3. The CDR3 region is CATSRGYQPQHF. The CDR3 DNA is TGTGCCACCAGCAGGGGATATCAGCCCCAGCATTTT.

This sequence joins TRBV12-3 or TRBV12-4 and TRBJ1-5, with D possibly matching TRBD1 (5 bases). The CDR3 runs to 13 residues. The V and J ends lost 2 bases and 4 bases respectively, with 6 bases between them. In DNA form, the CDR3 reads TGTGCCAGCAGTTTACAGGGAAATCAGCCCCAGCATTTT. This translates into CASSLQGNQPQHF.

V gene TRBV6-5 combines with J gene TRBJ1-1; D gene ambiguous. Trimming pared 2 bases from V and 2 bases from J, leaving 6 bases between. This CDR3 contains 13 residues. Looked up from germline, CDR1 is MNHEY and CDR2 is SVGAGI. The CDR3: CASSYGRNTEAFF. The CDR3 DNA is TGTGCCAGCAGTTACGGTCGCAACACTGAAGCTTTCTTT.

This chain uses TRBV29-1 with TRBJ2-1; a weak D match, TRBD2 (6 bases). V was clipped by 4 bases and J by 9 bases, with 10 bases between them. Germline values: CDR1 SQVTM, CDR2 ANQGSEA. The CDR3 extends over 11 amino acids. CDR3 amino acids: CSVVSGGEQFF. CDR3 coding DNA: TGCAGCGTTGTTAGCGGTGGTGAGCAGTTCTTC.

The chain recombines TRBV29-1 with TRBJ2-5; TRBD2 agrees at 11 bases. Trimming removed 1 base from V and 2 bases from J; junction bases left unmatched: 3. The CDR3 covers 15 residues. The germline V gene encodes CDR1 SQVTM and CDR2 ANQGSEA. Written as DNA, the CDR3 is TGCAGCGTTGAAGGTGCTAGCGGGAGGCAAGAGACCCAGTACTTC. It encodes CSVEGASGRQETQYF. The variable domain in full, with the rest retrieved from reference TRBV29-1 and TRBJ2-5, is SAVISQKPSRDICQRGTSLTIQCQVDSQVTMMFWYRQQPGQSLTLIATANQGSEATYESGFVIDKFPISRPNLTFSTLTVSNMSPEDSSIYLCSVEGASGRQETQYFGPGTRLLVL.

V usage is TRBV18 and J usage is TRBJ2-7, with 7 positions matching TRBD1. V shed 3 bases, J shed 2 bases, and the junction held 1 base outside the gene matches. From germline, CDR1 is KGHSH and CDR2 LQKENI. The CDR3 has 13 residues. CDR3 nucleotide sequence: TGTGCCAGCTCACCCACAGGGGCCTACGAGCAGTACTTC. Protein sequence: CASSPTGAYEQYF. Supplemented by reference TRBV18 and TRBJ2-7, the full variable domain reads NAGVMQNPRHLVRRRGQEARLRCSPMKGHSHVYWYRQLPEEGLKFMVYLQKENIIDESGMPKERFSAEFPKEGPSILRIQQVVRGDSAAYFCASSPTGAYEQYFGPGTRLTVT.

Notes on this clone: Mismatch with germline at one junction end may stem from a read error. The chain couples TRBV29-1 to TRBJ2-6; D ambiguous. The CDR3 is 15 amino acids. Germline assignment: CDR1 SQVTM and CDR2 ANQGSEA. CDR3 loop: CSPPKKISEANVLTF. CDR3 in DNA: TGCAGCCCCCCAAAGAAAATCTCTGAGGCCAACGTCCTGACTTTC.

This clone was detected once. This chain joins TRBV12-3 or TRBV12-4 and TRBJ1-1; D is ambiguous. The germline V and J ends were trimmed by 6 bases and 8 bases, with 16 bases remaining between them. The CDR3 consists of 13 residues. For the CDR3, the DNA is TGTGCCAGCAGCATATCGATAATATCCGAAGCTTTCTTT. It yields the protein CASSISIISEAFF.

This clone was picked up a small number of times. The J gene is TRBJ2-1, the V gene TRBV13; 9 bases match TRBD2. Germline V gives CDR1 PRHDT, CDR2 FYEKMQ (reference sequence). After removal of 3 bases from V and 8 bases from J, the junction contained 8 bases not matched to a gene. The CDR3 runs 15 residues. CDR3 sequence (DNA): TGTGCCAGCAGCTTCAGGCTAGCGGGAAAGCATGAGCAGTTCTTC. Translation gives CASSFRLAGKHEQFF.

The chain is built from TRBV7-9 and TRBJ2-1; no clear D. V gave up 3 bases and J gave up 5 bases, with 8 bases separating them. This CDR3 spans 13 amino acids. Per the germline V gene, CDR1 is SEHNR and CDR2 is FQNEAQ (reference sequence). The CDR3 nucleotides are TGTGCCAGCAGCTTTAACGCGGACAATGAGCAGTTCTTC. It specifies CASSFNADNEQFF.

The chain is built from TRBV29-1 and TRBJ2-3, with a tentative D call TRBD2 (5 bases). V was cut by 5 bases and J by 9 bases, with 9 bases left in between. Germline CDR1 and CDR2: SQVTM and ANQGSEA. There are 10 residues in the CDR3. This CDR3 is CSVRGPTQYF. The CDR3 DNA is TGCAGCGTTCGGGGTCCGACGCAGTATTTT.